These 32 T cell receptor beta chains were sequenced from one sample in a study of control samples from healthy donors and cancer patients. Using immunoSEQ multiplex PCR, the repertoire was profiled, and TCRdb retains in-frame clones only, with some absent. The sample lists under 55,000 clones; 75% to 90% were seen once. The sequencing sample was made of blood. Receptors originate from a man between 65 and 80 years old in good health.

This chain connects TRBV28 to TRBJ1-1; TRBD1 matches 7 bases. The germline V gene has CDR1 MDHEN and CDR2 SYDVKM. The CDR3 runs to 14 residues. The ends lost 4 bases at V and 3 bases at J; junction bases unmatched: 5. The CDR3 bases are TGTGCCAGCAGTTCGCCTACAGGGGACACTGAAGCTTTCTTT. This encodes CASSSPTGDTEAFF. The full variable domain, completed using reference TRBV28 and TRBJ1-1, is DVKVTQSSRYLVKRTGEKVFLECVQDMDHENMFWYRQDPGLGLRLIYFSYDVKMKEKGDIPEGYSVSREKKERFSLILESASTNQTSMYLCASSSPTGDTEAFFGQGTRLTVV.

This sequence joins TRBV3-1 (or the pseudogene TRBV3-2) and TRBJ2-7; D is perhaps TRBD2 (5 bases). The germline gives CDR1 LGHDT, CDR2 YNNKEL (reference sequence). Between the trimmed V and J ends, which lost 1 base and 3 bases, there was a span of 13 bases. The CDR3 runs 15 residues. The CDR3 here is CASSQGPGLSYEQYF. The DNA for the CDR3 is TGTGCCAGCAGCCAAGGTCCGGGGTTAAGCTACGAGCAGTACTTC.

This rearrangement joins TRBV3-1 (or the pseudogene TRBV3-2) to TRBJ1-6, with TRBD1 as a possible D gene (6 bases). The CDR3 has 17 amino acids. V lost 4 bases to trimming and J lost 9 bases, with 22 bases between them. CDR1 is LGHDT, CDR2 YNNKEL, per germline (reference sequence). Written as DNA, the CDR3 is TGTGCCAGCAGCCCACTTGGGGGGGCTGGGGCAGGTTCACCCCTCCACTTT. Translated, it gives CASSPLGGAGAGSPLHF.

The genes are TRBV6-2 or TRBV6-3 and TRBJ2-7; possibly TRBD1 for D (6 bases). Germline-derived CDR1 and CDR2 are MNHEY and SVGEGT. This CDR3 contains 14 residues. The V and J ends lost 6 bases and 2 bases respectively, with 14 bases between them. CDR3 sequence: CASSLQRTAYEQYF. CDR3 nucleotide sequence: TGTGCCAGCAGCCTTCAACGGACAGCCTACGAGCAGTACTTC.

This chain joins TRBV7-9 and TRBJ1-4; D is possibly TRBD1 (5 bases). V lost 5 bases, J lost 6 bases, and 16 bases lay in between. Germline values: CDR1 SEHNR, CDR2 FQNEAQ (reference sequence). This CDR3 spans 15 amino acids. CDR3 residues: CASSQWEGIDEKLFF. Written as DNA, the CDR3 is TGTGCCAGCAGCCAATGGGAGGGGATTGATGAAAAACTGTTTTTT.

The chain links TRBV5-8 to TRBJ2-5; 8 nucleotides line up with TRBD1. The CDR3 length is 14 residues. J gave up 5 bases and V 6 bases, and 9 bases lay outside the gene matches. Germline-derived CDR1 and CDR2 are SGHTS and YDEGEE. Written as DNA, the CDR3 is TGTGCCAGCATCTTATACAGGGGGACGGAGACCCAGTACTTC. Protein product: CASILYRGTETQYF.

The genes are TRBV28 and TRBJ2-7; D may be TRBD1 or TRBD2 (6 bases each). The germline V gene encodes CDR1 MDHEN and CDR2 SYDVKM. V was clipped by 5 bases and J by 5 bases, with 19 bases between them. The CDR3 consists of 15 residues. CDR3 nucleotide sequence: TGTGCCAGCAGTCTACTAGCCGGGGGCGCAGACGAGCAGTACTTC. Its protein is CASSLLAGGADEQYF.

This clone was counted between two and nine times. V gene TRBV3-1 (or the pseudogene TRBV3-2) combines with J gene TRBJ1-3; D is perhaps TRBD1 (5 bases). This CDR3 comprises 15 residues. V was clipped by 1 base and J by 4 bases, with 11 bases between them. Germline V lookup: CDR1 LGHDT, CDR2 YNNKEL (reference sequence). The CDR3 reads CASSQGGAGGNTIYF. In nucleotides, the CDR3 is TGTGCCAGCAGCCAAGGTGGGGCAGGGGGAAACACCATATATTTT.

The chain links TRBV3-1 (or the pseudogene TRBV3-2) to TRBJ2-1; 9 bases agree with TRBD1. J was trimmed by 13 bases and V by 1 base; bases with no gene match: 5. The CDR3 loop spans 13 amino acids. Germline CDR1 LGHDT, CDR2 YNNKEL (reference sequence). The CDR3 sequence: CASSQGDRAEQFF. The CDR3 coding sequence is TGTGCCAGCAGCCAAGGGGACAGGGCGGAACAGTTCTTC.

This clone appeared a few times. The CDR3 here is CASSDLSPLGQPQHF. In DNA, the CDR3 is TGTGCCAGCAGTGACCTCTCTCCCCTGGGGCAGCCCCAGCATTTT. This rearrangement joins TRBV2 to TRBJ1-5; no firm D call. Trimming took 3 bases from V and 7 from J, leaving 16 bases between them. The CDR3 is 15 amino acids. Germline V CDR1 and CDR2: SNHLY, FYNNEI.

This chain uses TRBV9 with TRBJ2-3; the match to TRBD2 covers 7 bases. V gave up 0 bases and J gave up 6 bases; unmatched junction bases: 10. Germline V gene sequence: CDR1 SGDLS, CDR2 YYNGEE. This CDR3 is built from 16 residues. The CDR3 region has the DNA TGTGCCAGCAGCGTAGGTATCGGCGGGAGCCCCGATACGCAGTATTTT. Its protein is CASSVGIGGSPDTQYF.

This rearrangement joins TRBV20-1 to TRBJ2-1; 13 nucleotides match TRBD2. The germline gives CDR1 DFQATT, CDR2 SNEGSKA (reference sequence). Germline trimming cut 3 bases from V and 2 bases from J; bases unmatched to any gene: 1. The CDR3 is 15 residues long. CDR3 nucleotides: TGCAGTGCTAGTGGACTAGCGGGAGCCTACAATGAGCAGTTCTTC. Its protein is CSASGLAGAYNEQFF.

The rearrangement links TRBV6-5 to TRBJ2-2, with a weak D call TRBD2 (5 bases). The germline V gene encodes CDR1 MNHEY and CDR2 SVGAGI. The CDR3 has 15 residues. V shed 6 bases and J shed 6 bases, with 17 bases lying between them. CDR3 residues: CASSRSGVESGELFF. DNA for the CDR3: TGTGCCAGCAGCCGTTCCGGGGTTGAGTCCGGGGAGCTGTTTTTT.

The rearrangement links TRBV7-2 to TRBJ2-7, with 7 bases fitting TRBD2. J lost 0 bases, V lost 0 bases, and 2 bases had no gene match. The CDR3 is 15 amino acids. From germline, CDR1 is SGHTA and CDR2 FQGNSA. CDR3 DNA: TGTGCCAGCAGCTTAGCGGCTAGCGGCTCCTACGAGCAGTACTTC. Protein sequence: CASSLAASGSYEQYF.

The chain couples TRBV7-9 to TRBJ2-3; D possibly corresponds to TRBD2 (6 bases). V lost 8 bases and J 4 bases, leaving 10 bases between the germline ends. Germline-derived CDR1 and CDR2 are SEHNR and FQNEAQ (reference sequence). The CDR3 contains 12 residues. CDR3 bases: TGTGCCAGCGCGCGGGGAGCAGATACGCAGTATTTT. Protein sequence: CASARGADTQYF. Looking up the rest from reference TRBV7-9 and TRBJ2-3 gives the full variable domain: DTGVSQNPRHKITKRGQNVTFRCDPISEHNRLYWYRQTLGQGPEFLTYFQNEAQLEKSRLLSDRFSAERPKGSFSTLEIQRTEQGDSAMYLCASARGADTQYFGPGTRLTVL.

The DNA of the CDR3 is TGCGCCAGCAGCTTGTTCGGGGGGAGACAAGAGACCCAGTACTTC. Protein product: CASSLFGGRQETQYF. The chain couples TRBV5-1 to TRBJ2-5, with 7 bases matching TRBD2. J lost 2 bases, V lost 1 base, and 5 bases had no gene match. Germline-derived CDR1 and CDR2 are SGHRS and YFSETQ. This CDR3 comprises 15 residues.

This chain connects TRBV29-1 to TRBJ1-4; 7 bases fit TRBD1. Germline V gives CDR1 SQVTM, CDR2 ANQGSEA. The V gene end was trimmed by 6 bases and the J gene end by 0 bases; junction bases not matched to a gene: 10. The CDR3 is made up of 16 amino acids. The CDR3 here is CSVTGTDYATNEKLFF. CDR3 in DNA: TGCAGCGTCACCGGGACAGACTACGCAACTAATGAAAAACTGTTTTTT.

The chain is built from TRBV18 and TRBJ2-1; the D gene could be TRBD1 or TRBD2 (6 bases each). Germline V gives CDR1 KGHSH, CDR2 LQKENI. Trimming stripped 0 bases from V and 0 bases from J, with 12 bases between. This CDR3 region has 17 residues. The chain's CDR3 is CASSPPTGASSYNEQFF. CDR3 nucleotide sequence: TGTGCCAGCTCACCACCGACGGGGGCGTCCTCCTACAATGAGCAGTTCTTC.

The chain has TRBV27 and TRBJ2-7; 9 bases are shared with TRBD2. Per the germline V gene, CDR1 is MNHEY and CDR2 is SMNVEV (reference sequence). There are 16 residues in the CDR3. The J segment lost 7 bases and the V segment lost 5 bases, leaving 15 bases of the junction unmatched. This chain's CDR3 is CASSPSWVAGAGEQYF. CDR3 bases: TGTGCCAGCAGTCCTAGTTGGGTAGCGGGAGCGGGAGAGCAGTACTTC.

This clone came up a few times. The chain combines TRBV18 with TRBJ1-6; perhaps TRBD1 as D (5 bases). The CDR3 is 17 amino acids. Germline V gene data show CDR1 as KGHSH and CDR2 as LQKENI. With 3 bases removed from V and 7 bases from J, the gap between germline ends came to 19 bases. CDR3 in amino acids: CASSPRDSRTQNSPLHF. Written as DNA, the CDR3 is TGTGCCAGCTCACCGCGGGACTCTAGGACCCAGAATTCACCCCTCCACTTT.

The gene calls are TRBV5-4 and TRBJ2-2; TRBD2 matches at 12 bases. There are 17 residues in the CDR3. J was trimmed by 5 bases and V by 4 bases; bases with no gene match: 9. Per germline, CDR1 SGHNT and CDR2 YYREEE (reference sequence). The CDR3 sequence: CASSPGLAGRVTGELFF. CDR3 sequence (DNA): TGTGCCAGCAGCCCGGGACTAGCGGGTCGAGTGACCGGGGAGCTGTTTTTT.

The chain carries TRBV20-1 and TRBJ2-5; D is uncertain. The V gene's germline CDR1 is DFQATT and CDR2 SNEGSKA (reference sequence). Trimming shortened V by 7 bases and J by 4 bases, and 10 bases separated the two germline ends. This CDR3 has 11 amino acids. The CDR3 nucleotides read TGCAGTGTTGGGTTCCGAGAGACCCAGTACTTC. Amino acids: CSVGFRETQYF.

The CDR3 protein is CATALIHYTEAFF. The DNA of the CDR3 is TGTGCCACCGCCCTGATACACTACACTGAAGCTTTCTTT. The chain joins TRBV24-1 to TRBJ1-1; D ambiguous. Germline values: CDR1 KGHDR, CDR2 SFDVKD. The CDR3 covers 13 residues. Trimming stripped 9 bases from V and 3 bases from J, with 13 bases between.

The chain employs TRBV7-9 and TRBJ2-7; D is unresolved. Germline values: CDR1 SEHNR, CDR2 FQNEAQ (reference sequence). The CDR3 runs 11 residues. V was trimmed by 5 bases and J by 3 bases, leaving 5 bases between them. The CDR3 loop is CASSPLYEQYF. The CDR3 DNA sequence: TGTGCCAGCAGCCCTCTCTACGAGCAGTACTTC.

The genes are TRBV5-4 and TRBJ2-5; 14 bases align to TRBD2. Germline-derived CDR1 and CDR2 are SGHNT and YYREEE (reference sequence). The CDR3 runs to 16 residues. V trimming: 0 bases; J trimming: 4 bases; junction bases outside the gene matches: 2. CDR3 loop: CASSLGGTSGRETQYF. Here the CDR3 DNA reads TGTGCCAGCAGCTTGGGAGGGACTAGCGGGAGAGAGACCCAGTACTTC.

The rearrangement links TRBV5-1 to TRBJ2-7; D remains ambiguous. V lost 2 bases and J 3 bases, leaving 6 bases between the germline ends. This CDR3 is built from 12 residues. The germline gives CDR1 SGHRS, CDR2 YFSETQ. CDR3 amino acids: CASSLVGYEQYF. As DNA, the CDR3 is TGCGCCAGCAGCTTAGTGGGCTACGAGCAGTACTTC. The variable domain in full, with the rest retrieved from reference TRBV5-1 and TRBJ2-7, is KAGVTQTPRYLIKTRGQQVTLSCSPISGHRSVSWYQQTPGQGLQFLFEYFSETQRNKGNFPGRFSGRQFSNSRSEMNVSTLELGDSALYLCASSLVGYEQYFGPGTRLTVT.

The chain employs TRBV5-1 and TRBJ2-2; D gene ambiguous. Trimming removed 3 bases at V and 4 bases at J, with 7 bases between. CDR3 length equals 13 residues. CDR1 is SGHRS, CDR2 YFSETQ, per germline. CDR3 protein: CASSSTPTGELFF. The CDR3 DNA follows: TGCGCCAGCAGCTCCACACCCACCGGGGAGCTGTTTTTT. Based on the CDR3 plus reference TRBV5-1 and TRBJ2-2, the full variable domain is KAGVTQTPRYLIKTRGQQVTLSCSPISGHRSVSWYQQTPGQGLQFLFEYFSETQRNKGNFPGRFSGRQFSNSRSEMNVSTLELGDSALYLCASSSTPTGELFFGEGSRLTVL.

This rearrangement joins TRBV3-1 (or the pseudogene TRBV3-2) to TRBJ2-1, with unresolved D. This CDR3 is built from 16 residues. With 3 bases removed from V and 4 bases from J, the gap between germline ends came to 16 bases. Germline V gene lookup returns CDR1 LGHDT and CDR2 YNNKEL (reference sequence). CDR3 nucleotides: TGTGCCAGCAGCCACAAGCCGGGTCTCCCGTACAATGAGCAGTTCTTC. This translates into CASSHKPGLPYNEQFF.

The rearrangement joins TRBV24-1 to TRBJ2-1; TRBD2 matches at 12 bases. The CDR3 consists of 15 residues. The V gene's germline CDR1 is KGHDR and CDR2 SFDVKD. The ends lost 5 bases at V and 8 bases at J; junction bases unmatched: 6. The CDR3 nucleotides are TGTGCCACCAGTGCTAGCGGGAGGGCCATGGATGAGCAGTTCTTC. Its protein product is CATSASGRAMDEQFF.

The chain uses TRBV18 and TRBJ1-2, with 8 bases fitting TRBD1. Per germline, CDR1 KGHSH and CDR2 LQKENI. The CDR3 is made up of 14 amino acids. J gave up 3 bases and V 6 bases, and 6 bases lay outside the gene matches. In nucleotides, the CDR3 is TGTGCCAGCTCTACCGGGACAGGATACTATGGCTACACCTTC. Protein product: CASSTGTGYYGYTF.

The gene calls are TRBV7-2 and TRBJ1-3; D is unclear. Germline V gene data show CDR1 as SGHTA and CDR2 as FQGNSA. V was pared by 1 base and J by 2 bases, with 3 bases between. The CDR3 consists of 13 residues. The CDR3 sequence is CASSLGPGNTIYF. The CDR3, as DNA: TGTGCCAGCAGCTTAGGGCCTGGAAACACCATATATTTT.

V gene TRBV19 combines with J gene TRBJ2-5; 8 bases agree with TRBD2. With V trimmed by 3 bases and J by 4 bases, 4 bases remained unmatched. The V gene's germline CDR1 is LNHDA and CDR2 SQIVND (reference sequence). The CDR3 runs to 14 residues. CDR3 protein: CASSIREGRETQYF. In DNA, the CDR3 is TGTGCCAGTAGTATCCGGGAGGGGCGAGAGACCCAGTACTTC.